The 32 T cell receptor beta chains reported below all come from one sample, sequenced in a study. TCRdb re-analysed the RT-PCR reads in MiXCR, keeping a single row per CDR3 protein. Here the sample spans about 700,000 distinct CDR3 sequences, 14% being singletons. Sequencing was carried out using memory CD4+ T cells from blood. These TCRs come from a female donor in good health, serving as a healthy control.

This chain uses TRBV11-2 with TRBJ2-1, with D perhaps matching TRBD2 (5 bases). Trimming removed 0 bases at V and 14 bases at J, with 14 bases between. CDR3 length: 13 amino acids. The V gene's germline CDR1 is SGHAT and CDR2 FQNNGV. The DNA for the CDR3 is TGTGCCAGCAGCTTAGATCCCCAGCAGGAGGAGTTCTTC. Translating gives CASSLDPQQEEFF.

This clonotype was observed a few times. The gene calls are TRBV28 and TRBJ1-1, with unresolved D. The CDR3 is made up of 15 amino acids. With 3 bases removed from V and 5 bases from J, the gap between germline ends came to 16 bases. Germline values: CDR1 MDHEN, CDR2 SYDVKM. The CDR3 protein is CASSLEFLGRTEAFF. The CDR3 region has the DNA TGTGCCAGCAGTTTGGAATTTCTAGGGAGGACTGAAGCTTTCTTT.

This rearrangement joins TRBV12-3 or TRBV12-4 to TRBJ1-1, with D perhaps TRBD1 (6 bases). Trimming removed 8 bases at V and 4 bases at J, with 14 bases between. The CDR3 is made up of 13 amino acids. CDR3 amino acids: CASRGGRGTEAFF. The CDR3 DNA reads TGTGCCAGCCGGGGGGGCCGGGGCACTGAAGCTTTCTTT.

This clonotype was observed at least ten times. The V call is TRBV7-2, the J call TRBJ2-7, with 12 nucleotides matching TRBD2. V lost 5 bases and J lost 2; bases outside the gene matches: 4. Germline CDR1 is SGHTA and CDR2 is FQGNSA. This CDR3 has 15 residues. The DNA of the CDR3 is TGTGCCAGCAGCGACACTAGCGGGAGGCCCTACGAGCAGTACTTC. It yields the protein CASSDTSGRPYEQYF.

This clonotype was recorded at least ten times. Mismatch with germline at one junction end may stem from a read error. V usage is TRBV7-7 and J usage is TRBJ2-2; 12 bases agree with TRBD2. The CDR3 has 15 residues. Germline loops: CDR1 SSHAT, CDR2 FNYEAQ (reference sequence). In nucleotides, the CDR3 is TGTGCTAGCAGAACGCTAGCGGGAGGGTCCGGGGAGCTGTTTTTT. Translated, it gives CASRTLAGGSGELFF. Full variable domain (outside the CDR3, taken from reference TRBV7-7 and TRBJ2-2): GAGVSQSPRYKVTKRGQDVTLRCDPISSHATLYWYQQALGQGPEFLTYFNYEAQPDKSGLPSDRFSAERPEGSISTLTIQRTEQRDSAMYRCASRTLAGGSGELFFGEGSRLTVL.

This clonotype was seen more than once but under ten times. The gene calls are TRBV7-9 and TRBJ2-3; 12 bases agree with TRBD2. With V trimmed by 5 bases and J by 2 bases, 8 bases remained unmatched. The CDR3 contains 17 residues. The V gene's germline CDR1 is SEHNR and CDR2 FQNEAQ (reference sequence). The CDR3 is CASSLLWTSGDTDTQYF. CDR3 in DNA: TGTGCCAGCAGCCTCCTTTGGACTAGCGGGGACACAGATACGCAGTATTTT.

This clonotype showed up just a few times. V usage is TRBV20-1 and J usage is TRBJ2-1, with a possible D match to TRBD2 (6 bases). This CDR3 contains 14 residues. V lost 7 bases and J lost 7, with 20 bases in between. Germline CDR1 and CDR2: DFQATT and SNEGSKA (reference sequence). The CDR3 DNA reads TGCAGTGTGGGGGGTTGGAGCTCTAGGAATGAGCAGTTCTTC. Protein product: CSVGGWSSRNEQFF.

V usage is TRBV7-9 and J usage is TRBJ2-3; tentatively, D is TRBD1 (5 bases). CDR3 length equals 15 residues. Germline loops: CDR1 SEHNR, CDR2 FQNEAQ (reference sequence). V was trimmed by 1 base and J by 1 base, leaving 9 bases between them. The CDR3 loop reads CASSLGTQRTDTQYF. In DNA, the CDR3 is TGTGCCAGCAGCTTAGGGACACAACGCACAGATACGCAGTATTTT.

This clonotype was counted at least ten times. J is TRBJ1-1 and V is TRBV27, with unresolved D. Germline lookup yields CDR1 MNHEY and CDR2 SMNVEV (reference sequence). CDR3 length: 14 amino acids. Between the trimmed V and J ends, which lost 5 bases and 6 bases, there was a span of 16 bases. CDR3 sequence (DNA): TGTGCCAGCAGTCTACGGGCCCAGGACGCTGAAGCTTTCTTT. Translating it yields CASSLRAQDAEAFF.

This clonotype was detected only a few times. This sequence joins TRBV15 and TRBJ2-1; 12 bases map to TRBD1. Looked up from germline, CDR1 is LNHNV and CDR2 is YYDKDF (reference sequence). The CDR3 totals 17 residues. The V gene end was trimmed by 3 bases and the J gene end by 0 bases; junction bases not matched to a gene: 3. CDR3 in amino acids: CATSRGQGAGSYNEQFF. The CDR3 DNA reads TGTGCCACCAGCAGGGGACAGGGGGCGGGCTCCTACAATGAGCAGTTCTTC. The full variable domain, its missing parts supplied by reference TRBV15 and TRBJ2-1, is DAMVIQNPRYQVTQFGKPVTLSCSQTLNHNVMYWYQQKSSQAPKLLFHYYDKDFNNEADTPDNFQSRRPNTSFCFLDIRSPGLGDTAMYLCATSRGQGAGSYNEQFFGPGTRLTVL.

CDR3 sequence: CASSIDRATEAFF. CDR3 nucleotide sequence: TGTGCCAGTAGTATCGACAGGGCAACTGAAGCTTTCTTT. The chain carries TRBV19 and TRBJ1-1; 7 bases are a match to TRBD1. The CDR3 spans 13 residues. V dropped 3 bases and J dropped 5; count of bases not matched to a gene: 3. Looked up from germline, CDR1 is LNHDA and CDR2 is SQIVND (reference sequence).

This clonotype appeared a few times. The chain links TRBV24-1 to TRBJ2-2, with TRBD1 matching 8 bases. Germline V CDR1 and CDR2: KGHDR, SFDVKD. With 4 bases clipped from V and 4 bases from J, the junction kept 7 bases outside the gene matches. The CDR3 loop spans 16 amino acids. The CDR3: CATSDARTGPTGELFF. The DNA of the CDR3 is TGTGCCACCAGTGACGCCCGGACAGGGCCCACCGGGGAGCTGTTTTTT.

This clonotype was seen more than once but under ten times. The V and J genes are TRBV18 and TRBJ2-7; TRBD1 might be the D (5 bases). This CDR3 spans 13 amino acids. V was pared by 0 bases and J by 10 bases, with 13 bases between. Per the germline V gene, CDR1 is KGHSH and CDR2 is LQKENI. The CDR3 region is CASSPPSRVIQYF. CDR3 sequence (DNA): TGTGCCAGCTCACCACCGTCCAGGGTAATTCAGTACTTC.

CDR3 protein: CASSYQGPSYNEQFF. The CDR3 DNA reads as TGTGCCAGCAGTTACCAGGGCCCGTCCTACAATGAGCAGTTCTTC. This rearrangement joins TRBV6-5 to TRBJ2-1, with D possibly matching TRBD1 (5 bases). The CDR3 contains 15 residues. Trimming cost V 2 bases and J 1 base, with 9 bases left between them. CDR1 and CDR2 from the germline V gene are MNHEY and SVGAGI.

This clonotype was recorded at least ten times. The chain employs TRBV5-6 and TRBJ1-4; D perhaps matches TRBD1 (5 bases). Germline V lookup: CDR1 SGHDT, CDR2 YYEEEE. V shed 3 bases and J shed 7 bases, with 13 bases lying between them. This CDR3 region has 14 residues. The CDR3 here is CASSYRGPVEKLFF. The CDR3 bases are TGTGCCAGCAGCTATAGGGGCCCAGTTGAAAAACTGTTTTTT.

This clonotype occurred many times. The CDR3 DNA reads TGTGCCAGCAGCTCCCGGACTCTCGACAATGAGCAGTTCTTC. Amino acid sequence: CASSSRTLDNEQFF. The V call is TRBV5-5, the J call TRBJ2-1; tentatively, D is TRBD2 (5 bases). Germline V gene data show CDR1 as SGHKS and CDR2 as YYEKEE (reference sequence). The CDR3 has 14 amino acids. Trimming took 3 bases from V and 5 from J, leaving 12 bases between them.

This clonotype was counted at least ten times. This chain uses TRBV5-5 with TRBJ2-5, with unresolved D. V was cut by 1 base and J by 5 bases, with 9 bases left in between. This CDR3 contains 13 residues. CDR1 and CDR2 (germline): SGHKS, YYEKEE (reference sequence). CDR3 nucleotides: TGTGCCAGCAGCTTGAGCTCGATGGAGACCCAGTACTTC. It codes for CASSLSSMETQYF.

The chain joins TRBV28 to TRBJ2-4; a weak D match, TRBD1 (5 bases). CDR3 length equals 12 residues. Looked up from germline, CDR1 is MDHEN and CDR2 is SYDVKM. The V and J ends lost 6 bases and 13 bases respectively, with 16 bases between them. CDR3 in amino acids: CASSLPSTEQYF. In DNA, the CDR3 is TGTGCCAGCAGCCTTCCCTCGACAGAGCAGTACTTC.

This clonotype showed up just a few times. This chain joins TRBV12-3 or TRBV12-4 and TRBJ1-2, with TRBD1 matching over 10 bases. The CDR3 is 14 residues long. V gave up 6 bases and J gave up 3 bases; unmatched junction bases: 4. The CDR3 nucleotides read TGTGCCAGCAGGACGGGACAGGGGTACTATGGCTACACCTTC. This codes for CASRTGQGYYGYTF.

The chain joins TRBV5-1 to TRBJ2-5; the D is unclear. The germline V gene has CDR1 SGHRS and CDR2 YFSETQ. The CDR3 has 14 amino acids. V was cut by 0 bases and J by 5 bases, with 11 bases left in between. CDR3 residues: CASSLEGHGETQYF. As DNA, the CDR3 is TGCGCCAGCAGCTTGGAAGGTCACGGGGAGACCCAGTACTTC. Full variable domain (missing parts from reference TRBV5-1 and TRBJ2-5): KAGVTQTPRYLIKTRGQQVTLSCSPISGHRSVSWYQQTPGQGLQFLFEYFSETQRNKGNFPGRFSGRQFSNSRSEMNVSTLELGDSALYLCASSLEGHGETQYFGPGTRLLVL.

CDR3: CASSPSRTETQYF. The CDR3 coding sequence is TGTGCCAGCAGTCCCTCGAGGACGGAGACCCAGTACTTC. V and J are TRBV28 and TRBJ2-5; D remains unclear. Germline V lookup: CDR1 MDHEN, CDR2 SYDVKM. The CDR3 is 13 residues long. V was cut by 5 bases and J by 5 bases, with 12 bases left in between. The variable domain in full, with the rest retrieved from reference TRBV28 and TRBJ2-5, is DVKVTQSSRYLVKRTGEKVFLECVQDMDHENMFWYRQDPGLGLRLIYFSYDVKMKEKGDIPEGYSVSREKKERFSLILESASTNQTSMYLCASSPSRTETQYFGPGTRLLVL.

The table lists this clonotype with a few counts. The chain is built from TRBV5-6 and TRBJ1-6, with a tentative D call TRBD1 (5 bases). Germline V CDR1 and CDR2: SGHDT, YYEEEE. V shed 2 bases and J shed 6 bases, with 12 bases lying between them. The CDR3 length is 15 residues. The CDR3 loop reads CASSLGAWGNSPLHF. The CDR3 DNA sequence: TGTGCCAGCAGCTTAGGGGCATGGGGTAATTCACCCCTCCACTTT.

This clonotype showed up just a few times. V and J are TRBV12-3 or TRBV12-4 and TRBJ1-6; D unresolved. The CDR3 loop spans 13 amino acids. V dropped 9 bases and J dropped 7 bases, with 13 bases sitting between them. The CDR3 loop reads CASREQINSPLHF. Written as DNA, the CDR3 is TGTGCCAGTCGAGAACAAATCAATTCACCCCTCCACTTT.

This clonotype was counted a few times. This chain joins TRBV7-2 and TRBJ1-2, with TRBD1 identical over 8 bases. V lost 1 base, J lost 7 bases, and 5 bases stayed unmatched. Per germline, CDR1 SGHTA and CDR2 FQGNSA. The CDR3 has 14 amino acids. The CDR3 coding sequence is TGTGCCAGCAGCTTAGACAGGACAGGGTTTGGCTACACCTTC. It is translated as CASSLDRTGFGYTF.

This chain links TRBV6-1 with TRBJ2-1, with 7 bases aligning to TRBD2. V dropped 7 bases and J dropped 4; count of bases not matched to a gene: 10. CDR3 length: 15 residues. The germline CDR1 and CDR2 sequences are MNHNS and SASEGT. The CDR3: CASMQEAGNYNEQFF. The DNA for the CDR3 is TGTGCCAGCATGCAGGAAGCGGGGAATTACAATGAGCAGTTCTTC.

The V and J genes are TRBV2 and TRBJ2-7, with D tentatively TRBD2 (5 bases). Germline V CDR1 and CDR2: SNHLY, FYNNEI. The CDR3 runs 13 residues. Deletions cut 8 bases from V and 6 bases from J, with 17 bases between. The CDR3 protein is CASLLNGVGEQYF. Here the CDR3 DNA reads TGTGCCAGCCTTCTCAACGGGGTCGGCGAGCAGTACTTC.

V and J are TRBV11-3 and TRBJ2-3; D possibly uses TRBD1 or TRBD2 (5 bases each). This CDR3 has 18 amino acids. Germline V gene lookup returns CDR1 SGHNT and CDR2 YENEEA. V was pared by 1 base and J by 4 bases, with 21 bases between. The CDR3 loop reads CASSLVGGASEVPDTQYF. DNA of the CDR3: TGTGCCAGCAGCTTAGTTGGGGGTGCTTCAGAGGTTCCAGATACGCAGTATTTT.

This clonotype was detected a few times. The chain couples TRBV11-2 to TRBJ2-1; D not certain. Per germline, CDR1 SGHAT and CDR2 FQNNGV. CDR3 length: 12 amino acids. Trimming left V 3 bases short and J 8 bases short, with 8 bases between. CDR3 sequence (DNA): TGTGCCAGCAGCTTCAGCGAGGATGAGCAGTTCTTC. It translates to CASSFSEDEQFF.

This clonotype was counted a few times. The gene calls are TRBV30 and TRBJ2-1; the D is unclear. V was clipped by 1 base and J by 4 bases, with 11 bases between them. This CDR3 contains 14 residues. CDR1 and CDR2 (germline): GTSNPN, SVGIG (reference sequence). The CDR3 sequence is CAWSDSNTYNEQFF. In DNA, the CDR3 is TGTGCCTGGAGTGATTCCAATACATACAATGAGCAGTTCTTC.

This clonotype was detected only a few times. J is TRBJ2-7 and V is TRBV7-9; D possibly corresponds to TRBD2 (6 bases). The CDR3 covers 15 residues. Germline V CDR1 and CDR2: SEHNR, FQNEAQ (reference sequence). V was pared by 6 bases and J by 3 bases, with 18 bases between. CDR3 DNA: TGTGCCAGCAGTTTACCAAGGGCGGGAAGCTACGAGCAGTACTTC. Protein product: CASSLPRAGSYEQYF.

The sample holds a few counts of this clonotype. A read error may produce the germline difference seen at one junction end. CDR3 sequence reads: CSAGDRTEGNTIYF. Written as DNA, the CDR3 is TGCAGTGCTGGAGACAGAACAGAAGGAAACACCATATATTTT. The rearrangement uses TRBV20-1 and TRBJ1-3, with D perhaps TRBD1 (5 bases). This CDR3 contains 14 residues. Germline V lookup: CDR1 DFQATT, CDR2 SNEGSKA (reference sequence).

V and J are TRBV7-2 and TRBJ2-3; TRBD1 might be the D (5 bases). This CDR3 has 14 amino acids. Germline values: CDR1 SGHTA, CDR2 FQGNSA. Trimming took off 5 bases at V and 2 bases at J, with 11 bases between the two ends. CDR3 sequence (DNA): TGTGCCAGCAGCCCCGACAGATTCACAGATACGCAGTATTTT. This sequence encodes CASSPDRFTDTQYF.